Below are 8 T cell receptor beta chains sequenced from a single sample in a study of blood T cell repertoires in COVID-19. TCRdb keeps only in-frame clones here, not all; method: immunoSEQ multiplex PCR. The sample yields around 170,000 clones, about 85% seen once. Specimen: peripheral blood. These receptors were obtained from a man aged 65 to 85 who had recovered from COVID-19.

The chain employs TRBV2 and TRBJ2-1, with TRBD2 matching over 13 bases. Per germline, CDR1 SNHLY and CDR2 FYNNEI. CDR3 size: 17 residues. V trimming: 7 bases; J trimming: 3 bases; junction bases outside the gene matches: 9. Here the CDR3 reads CASTMRTSGRSYNEQFF. The CDR3 DNA is TGTGCCAGCACCATGAGGACTAGCGGGAGAAGCTACAATGAGCAGTTCTTC.

The chain uses TRBV5-8 and TRBJ2-4, with D possibly matching TRBD1 (6 bases). V lost 6 bases, J lost 0 bases, and 13 bases lay in between. CDR1 is SGHTS and CDR2 is YDEGEE in the germline V gene. CDR3 length: 15 residues. The CDR3 DNA is TGTGCCAGCACCCGACAGGCCTTAGCCAAAAACATTCAGTACTTC. Its protein is CASTRQALAKNIQYF. The full variable domain, in which reference TRBV5-8 and TRBJ2-4 provide the parts outside the CDR3, is EAGVTQSPTHLIKTRGQQATLRCSPISGHTSVYWYQQALGLGLQFLLWYDEGEERNRGNFPPRFSGRQFPNYSSELNVNALELEDSALYLCASTRQALAKNIQYFGAGTRLSVL.

The rearrangement links TRBV7-2 to TRBJ2-5; maybe TRBD2 (6 bases). The germline CDR1 and CDR2 sequences are SGHTA and FQGNSA. The V end lost 1 base, the J end lost 1 base, and 13 bases lay between the germline ends. The CDR3 has 16 amino acids. This CDR3 reads CASSLVGGASQETQYF. The CDR3 bases are TGTGCCAGCAGCTTAGTAGGAGGGGCTAGCCAAGAGACCCAGTACTTC.

The CDR3 DNA is TGTGCCAGCAGAGCCGAGGGGGGGAGCTCCTACGAGCAGTACTTC. Protein: CASRAEGGSSYEQYF. The rearrangement links TRBV25-1 to TRBJ2-7; a possible D gene is TRBD2 (7 bases). Trimming left V 6 bases short and J 0 bases short, with 15 bases between. Germline V CDR1 and CDR2: MGHDK, SYGVNS. This CDR3 has 15 amino acids.

On this clone: One end of the junction does not line up with germline, which may come from a read error. V usage is TRBV6-1 and J usage is TRBJ2-3; TRBD1 aligns across 8 bases. Looked up from germline, CDR1 is MNHNS and CDR2 is SASEGT. The CDR3 is made up of 16 amino acids. CDR3: CASREGAGGATDTQYF. The CDR3 DNA is TGTGCCAGCCGTGAAGGGGCAGGGGGCGCGACAGATACGCAGTATTTT.

The chain carries TRBV10-1 and TRBJ2-1, with TRBD1 identical over 12 bases. In germline, CDR1 is WNHNN, CDR2 SYGVQD (reference sequence). The CDR3 consists of 16 residues. V was pared by 8 bases and J by 8 bases, with 13 bases of the junction left unmatched. For the CDR3, the DNA is TGCGCCAGCTGGGAGGGACAGGGGGCTAATTTCGATGAGCAGTTCTTC. This gives the protein CASWEGQGANFDEQFF.

The chain uses TRBV29-1 and TRBJ2-7; the D is unclear. Trimming pared 7 bases from V and 0 bases from J, leaving 10 bases between. In germline, CDR1 is SQVTM, CDR2 ANQGSEA. CDR3 length equals 12 residues. The DNA of the CDR3 is TGCAGCGCATCGACTGCCTCCTACGAGCAGTACTTC. It encodes CSASTASYEQYF.

This rearrangement joins TRBV5-5 to TRBJ2-3; perhaps TRBD2 as D (6 bases). Germline-derived CDR1 and CDR2 are SGHKS and YYEKEE (reference sequence). Trimming took off 6 bases at V and 1 base at J, with 21 bases between the two ends. CDR3 size: 17 residues. CDR3 nucleotide sequence: TGTGCCAGCACCTCCTCTGCCCGGACGGGAGGCACAGATACGCAGTATTTT. It codes for CASTSSARTGGTDTQYF.